The next 15 T cell receptor beta chains were all read from a single sample in a study of monozygotic twins with cystic fibrosis. Generated by immunoSEQ multiplex PCR, the TCRdb table keeps only in-frame clones and is missing some. The sample holds more than 9,500 clones, approximately 85% seen once. The sample consisted of blood. The receptor set was obtained from a young man with cystic fibrosis.

The genes are TRBV28 and TRBJ1-4; the D is unclear. The CDR3 runs to 18 residues. In germline, CDR1 is MDHEN, CDR2 SYDVKM. Trimming removed 1 base at V and 0 bases at J, with 15 bases between. In DNA form, the CDR3 reads TGTGCCAGCAGTTTATCTGGATTCGCCCACGCAACTAATGAAAAACTGTTTTTT. It codes for CASSLSGFAHATNEKLFF.

The chain carries TRBV15 and TRBJ1-1, with 9 nucleotides matching TRBD1. Germline CDR1 reads LNHNV; CDR2 reads YYDKDF (reference sequence). This CDR3 has 17 amino acids. Unmatched junction bases numbered 10, after V lost 5 bases and J lost 0 bases. The CDR3 DNA sequence: TGTGCCACCAGCTCCACAGGGGGCACAAGGATGAACACTGAAGCTTTCTTT. This sequence encodes CATSSTGGTRMNTEAFF.

This sequence joins TRBV4-1 and TRBJ2-3; TRBD2 agrees at 8 bases. Germline assignment: CDR1 MGHRA and CDR2 YSYEKL. Trimming cost V 3 bases and J 4 bases; bases outside gene matches: 6. The CDR3 contains 15 residues. CDR3 loop: CASSQYGREADTQYF. DNA of the CDR3: TGCGCCAGCAGCCAGTACGGGCGGGAGGCAGATACGCAGTATTTT.

The V and J genes are TRBV15 and TRBJ1-2; no firm D call. CDR1 LNHNV and CDR2 YYDKDF come from the germline V gene (reference sequence). V was cut by 0 bases and J by 8 bases, with 10 bases left in between. The CDR3 sequence is 13 residues long. The CDR3 nucleotides read TGTGCCACCAGCAGAGAGGAAGGAGACGGCTACACCTTC. This encodes CATSREEGDGYTF.

V usage is TRBV6-5 and J usage is TRBJ2-3; D gene uncertain. Deletions cut 10 bases from V and 0 bases from J, with 17 bases between. Germline assignment: CDR1 MNHEY and CDR2 SVGAGI. The CDR3 is 15 residues long. This chain's CDR3 is CATRPDLPSTDTQYF. DNA of the CDR3: TGTGCCACCAGGCCGGATTTGCCTAGCACAGATACGCAGTATTTT.

A single count supports this clone. This rearrangement joins TRBV7-6 to TRBJ2-5; no clear D gene. Per the germline V gene, CDR1 is SGHVS and CDR2 is FNYEAQ. The length of the CDR3 is 15 residues. V dropped 5 bases and J dropped 6 bases, with 19 bases sitting between them. The DNA of the CDR3 is TGTGCCAGCAGCCCAATAGCCCGAGGCGAACAGACCCAGTACTTC. Its translation is CASSPIARGEQTQYF.

The chain combines TRBV7-2 with TRBJ2-4, with D hard to call. Germline V CDR1 and CDR2: SGHTA, FQGNSA. V dropped 1 base and J dropped 3 bases, with 16 bases sitting between them. The CDR3 spans 17 residues. DNA of the CDR3: TGTGCCAGCAGCTTAGTGGCGGAACTACCTTACAAAAACATTCAGTACTTC. It translates to CASSLVAELPYKNIQYF.

This rearrangement joins TRBV5-8 to TRBJ2-4, with D perhaps TRBD1 (5 bases). Trimming left V 7 bases short and J 4 bases short, with 18 bases between. The CDR3 is 15 amino acids. Germline assignment: CDR1 SGHTS and CDR2 YDEGEE. The DNA for the CDR3 is TGTGCCAGCGAATCTTATGTGGGGCAGAAAAACATTCAGTACTTC. As protein: CASESYVGQKNIQYF.

This CDR3 is CASSPGQGTGTQYF. The CDR3 DNA reads as TGTGCCAGCAGCCCGGGACAGGGGACGGGTACGCAGTATTTT. The chain carries TRBV7-2 and TRBJ2-3; 10 nucleotides match TRBD1. Germline V gives CDR1 SGHTA, CDR2 FQGNSA. Trimming cost V 5 bases and J 8 bases; bases outside gene matches: 7. This CDR3 spans 14 amino acids.

The chain is built from TRBV5-1 and TRBJ2-1; a possible D gene is TRBD1 (5 bases). CDR3 length: 14 residues. CDR1 is SGHRS, CDR2 YFSETQ, per germline. V was pared by 3 bases and J by 8 bases, with 15 bases between. CDR3 bases: TGCGCCAGCAGCTCTGGGCAGGGTCTCGATGAGCAGTTCTTC. Its protein is CASSSGQGLDEQFF.

This sequence joins TRBV9 and TRBJ2-3, with 11 bases fitting TRBD2. Germline trimming cut 0 bases from V and 4 bases from J; bases unmatched to any gene: 1. Germline V gene data show CDR1 as SGDLS and CDR2 as YYNGEE. The CDR3 is 15 amino acids. Here the CDR3 reads CASSVELAGADTQYF. The DNA for the CDR3 is TGTGCCAGCAGCGTAGAACTAGCGGGGGCAGATACGCAGTATTTT.

This clone was seen a few times. This chain uses TRBV18 with TRBJ2-7; 11 bases match TRBD1. CDR1 and CDR2 (germline): KGHSH, LQKENI. Losses at the gene ends were 2 bases for V and 4 bases for J; bases not matched to a gene: 4. The CDR3 consists of 15 residues. For the CDR3, the DNA is TGTGCCAGCTCACCAGGACAGGGGGCCGTTTACGAGCAGTACTTC. It specifies CASSPGQGAVYEQYF.

The genes are TRBV6-1 and TRBJ2-3; a possible D gene is TRBD1 (6 bases). Germline CDR1 and CDR2: MNHNS and SASEGT. V gave up 8 bases and J gave up 0 bases, with 12 bases separating them. The CDR3 covers 14 residues. CDR3 in DNA: TGTGCCAGCTCCGGCAGGGGTAGCACAGATACGCAGTATTTT. Translation: CASSGRGSTDTQYF.

The chain links TRBV2 to TRBJ2-7; the match to TRBD1 covers 9 bases. V gave up 4 bases and J gave up 1 base; unmatched junction bases: 2. Germline CDR1 is SNHLY and CDR2 is FYNNEI. This CDR3 region has 14 residues. The CDR3, as DNA: TGTGCCAGCAGTGTCGACAGGGGGTCCTACGAGCAGTACTTC. Its translation: CASSVDRGSYEQYF.

This chain joins TRBV6-1 and TRBJ1-2; D is possibly TRBD1 (6 bases). V was trimmed by 2 bases and J by 6 bases, leaving 13 bases between them. The CDR3 consists of 14 residues. Germline V gene lookup returns CDR1 MNHNS and CDR2 SASEGT. CDR3 sequence reads: CASSERTAADGYTF. As DNA, the CDR3 is TGTGCCAGCAGTGAAAGGACAGCCGCGGATGGCTACACCTTC.